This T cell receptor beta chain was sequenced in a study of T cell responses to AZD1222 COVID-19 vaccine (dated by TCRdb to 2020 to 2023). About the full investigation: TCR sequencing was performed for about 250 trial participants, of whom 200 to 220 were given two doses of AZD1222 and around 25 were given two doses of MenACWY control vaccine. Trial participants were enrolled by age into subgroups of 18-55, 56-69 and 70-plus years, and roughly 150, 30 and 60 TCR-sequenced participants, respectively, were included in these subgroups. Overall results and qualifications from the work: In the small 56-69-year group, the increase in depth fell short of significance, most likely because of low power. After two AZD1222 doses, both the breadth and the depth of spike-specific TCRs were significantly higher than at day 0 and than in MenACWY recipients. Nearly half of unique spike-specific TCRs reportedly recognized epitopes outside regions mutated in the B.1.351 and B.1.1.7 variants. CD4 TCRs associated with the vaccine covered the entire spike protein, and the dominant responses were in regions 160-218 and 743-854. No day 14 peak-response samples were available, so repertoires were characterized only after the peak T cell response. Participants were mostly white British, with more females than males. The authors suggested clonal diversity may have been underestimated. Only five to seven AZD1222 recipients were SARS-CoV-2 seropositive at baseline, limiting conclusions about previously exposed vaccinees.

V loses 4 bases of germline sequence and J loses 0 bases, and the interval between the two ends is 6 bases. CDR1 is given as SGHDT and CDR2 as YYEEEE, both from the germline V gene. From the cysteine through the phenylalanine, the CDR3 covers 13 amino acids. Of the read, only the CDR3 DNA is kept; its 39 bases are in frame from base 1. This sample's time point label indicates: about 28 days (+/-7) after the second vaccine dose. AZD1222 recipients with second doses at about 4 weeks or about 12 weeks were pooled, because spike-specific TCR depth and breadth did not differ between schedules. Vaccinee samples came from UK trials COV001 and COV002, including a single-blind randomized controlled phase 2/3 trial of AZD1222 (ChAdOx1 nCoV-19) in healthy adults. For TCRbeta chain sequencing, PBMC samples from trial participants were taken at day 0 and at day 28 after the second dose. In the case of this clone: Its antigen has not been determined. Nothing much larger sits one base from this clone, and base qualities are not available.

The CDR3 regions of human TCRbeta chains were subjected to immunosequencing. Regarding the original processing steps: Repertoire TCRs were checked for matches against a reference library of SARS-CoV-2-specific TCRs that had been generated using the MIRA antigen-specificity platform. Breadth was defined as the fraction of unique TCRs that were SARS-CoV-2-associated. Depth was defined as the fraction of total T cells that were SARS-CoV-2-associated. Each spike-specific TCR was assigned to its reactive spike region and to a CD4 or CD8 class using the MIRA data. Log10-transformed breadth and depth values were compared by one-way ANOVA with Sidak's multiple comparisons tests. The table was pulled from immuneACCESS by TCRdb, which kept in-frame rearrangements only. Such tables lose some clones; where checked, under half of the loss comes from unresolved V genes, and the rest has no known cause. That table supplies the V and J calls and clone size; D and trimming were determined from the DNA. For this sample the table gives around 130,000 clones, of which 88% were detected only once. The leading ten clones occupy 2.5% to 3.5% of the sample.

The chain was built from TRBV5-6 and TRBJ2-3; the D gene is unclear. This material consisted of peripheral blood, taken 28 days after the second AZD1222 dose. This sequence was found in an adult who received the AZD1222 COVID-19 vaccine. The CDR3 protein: CASSLGSTDTQYF. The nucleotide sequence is TGTGCCAGCAGCCTGGGAAGCACAGATACGCAGTATTTT. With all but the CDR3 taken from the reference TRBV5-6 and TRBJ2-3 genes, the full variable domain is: DAGVTQSPTHLIKTRGQQVTLRCSPKSGHDTVSWYQQALGQGPQFIFQYYEEEERQRGNFPDRFSGHQFPNYSSELNVNALLLGDSALYLCASSLGSTDTQYFGPGTRLTVL.